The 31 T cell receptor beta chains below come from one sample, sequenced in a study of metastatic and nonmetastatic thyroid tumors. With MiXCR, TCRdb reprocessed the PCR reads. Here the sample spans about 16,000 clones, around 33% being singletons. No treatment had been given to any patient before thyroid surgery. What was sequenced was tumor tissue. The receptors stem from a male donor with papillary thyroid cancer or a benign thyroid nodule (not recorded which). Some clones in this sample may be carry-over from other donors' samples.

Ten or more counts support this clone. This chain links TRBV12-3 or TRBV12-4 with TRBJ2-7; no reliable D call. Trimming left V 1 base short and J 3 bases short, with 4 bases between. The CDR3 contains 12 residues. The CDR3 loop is CASSLEYYEQYF. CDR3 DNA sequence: TGTGCCAGCAGTTTAGAGTACTACGAGCAGTACTTC.

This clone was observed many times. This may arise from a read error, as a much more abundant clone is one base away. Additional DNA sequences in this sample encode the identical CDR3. The DNA of the CDR3 is TGTGCCAGCAGTGAACCGGTGAGCACAGATACGCAGTATTTT. Its translation: CASSEPVSTDTQYF. This chain links TRBV2 with TRBJ2-3; no definite D call. Germline CDR1 and CDR2: SNHLY and FYNNEI. The CDR3 contains 14 residues. Trimming shortened V by 2 bases and J by 0 bases, and 6 bases separated the two germline ends. Full variable domain (missing parts from reference TRBV2 and TRBJ2-3): EPEVTQTPSHQVTQMGQEVILRCVPISNHLYFYWYRQILGQKVEFLVSFYNNEISEKSEIFDDQFSVERPDGSNFTLKIRSTKLEDSAMYFCASSEPVSTDTQYFGPGTRLTVL.

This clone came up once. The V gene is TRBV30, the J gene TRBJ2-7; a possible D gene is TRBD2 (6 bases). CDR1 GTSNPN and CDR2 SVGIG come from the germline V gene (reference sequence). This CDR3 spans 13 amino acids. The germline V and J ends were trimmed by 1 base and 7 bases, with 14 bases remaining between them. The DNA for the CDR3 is TGTGCCTGGAGTGGACTAGTTATGGGGGAGCAGTACTTC. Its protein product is CAWSGLVMGEQYF.

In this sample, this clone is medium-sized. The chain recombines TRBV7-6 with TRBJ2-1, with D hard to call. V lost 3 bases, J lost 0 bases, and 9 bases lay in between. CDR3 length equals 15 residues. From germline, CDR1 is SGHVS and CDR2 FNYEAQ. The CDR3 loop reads CASSFIGGSYNEQFF. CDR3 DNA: TGTGCCAGCAGCTTTATCGGCGGCTCCTACAATGAGCAGTTCTTC.

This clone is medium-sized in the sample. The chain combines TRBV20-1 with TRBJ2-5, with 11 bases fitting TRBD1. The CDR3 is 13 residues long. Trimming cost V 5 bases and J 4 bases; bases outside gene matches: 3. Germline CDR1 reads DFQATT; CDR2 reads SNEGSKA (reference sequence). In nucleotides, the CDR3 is TGCAGTGCTTTGGGACAGGGGGGAGAGACCCAGTACTTC. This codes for CSALGQGGETQYF.

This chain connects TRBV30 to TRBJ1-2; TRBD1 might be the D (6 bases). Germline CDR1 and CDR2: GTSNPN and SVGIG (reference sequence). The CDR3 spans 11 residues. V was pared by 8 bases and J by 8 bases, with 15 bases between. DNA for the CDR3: TGTGCCCAAAGGGCAGGGGCAGGCTACACCTTC. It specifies CAQRAGAGYTF.

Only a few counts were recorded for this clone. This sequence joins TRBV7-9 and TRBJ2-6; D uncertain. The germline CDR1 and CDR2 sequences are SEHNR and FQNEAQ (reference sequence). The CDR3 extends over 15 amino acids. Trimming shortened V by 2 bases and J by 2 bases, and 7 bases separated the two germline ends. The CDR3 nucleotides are TGTGCCAGCAGCTTACACAGAGCTGGGGCCAACGTCCTGACTTTC. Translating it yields CASSLHRAGANVLTF.

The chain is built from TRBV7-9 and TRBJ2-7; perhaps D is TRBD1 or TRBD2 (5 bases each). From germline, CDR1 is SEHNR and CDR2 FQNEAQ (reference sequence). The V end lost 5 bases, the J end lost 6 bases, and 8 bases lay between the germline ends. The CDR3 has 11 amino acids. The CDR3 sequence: CASSTGREQYF. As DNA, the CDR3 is TGTGCCAGCAGCACGGGACGCGAGCAGTACTTC.

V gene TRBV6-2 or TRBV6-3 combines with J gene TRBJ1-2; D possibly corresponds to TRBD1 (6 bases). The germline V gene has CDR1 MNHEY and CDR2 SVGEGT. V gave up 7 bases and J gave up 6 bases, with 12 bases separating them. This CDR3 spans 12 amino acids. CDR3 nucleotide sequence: TGTGCCAGCAATCTAGGGGGGGATGGCTACACCTTC. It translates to CASNLGGDGYTF.

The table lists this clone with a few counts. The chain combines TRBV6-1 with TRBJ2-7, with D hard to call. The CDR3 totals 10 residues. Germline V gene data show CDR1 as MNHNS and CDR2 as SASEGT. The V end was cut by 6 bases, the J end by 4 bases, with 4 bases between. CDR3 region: CASRHYEQYF. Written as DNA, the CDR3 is TGTGCCAGCAGACATTACGAGCAGTACTTC.

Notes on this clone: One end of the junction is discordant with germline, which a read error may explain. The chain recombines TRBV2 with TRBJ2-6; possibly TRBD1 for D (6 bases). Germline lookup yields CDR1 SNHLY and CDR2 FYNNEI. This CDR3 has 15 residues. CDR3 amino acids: CARSENRAGANVLNF. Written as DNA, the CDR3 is TGTGCACGCAGCGAAAACAGGGCTGGGGCCAACGTCCTGAATTTC. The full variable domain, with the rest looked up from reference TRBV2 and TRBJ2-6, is EPEVTQTPSHQVTQMGQEVILRCVPISNHLYFYWYRQILGQKVEFLVSFYNNEISEKSEIFDDQFSVERPDGSNFTLKIRSTKLEDSAMYFCARSENRAGANVLNFGAGSRLTVL.

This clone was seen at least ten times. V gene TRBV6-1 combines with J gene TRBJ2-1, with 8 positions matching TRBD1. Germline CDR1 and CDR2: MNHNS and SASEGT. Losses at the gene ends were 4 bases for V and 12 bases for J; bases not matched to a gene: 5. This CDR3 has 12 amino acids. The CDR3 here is CASSAQGAGQFF. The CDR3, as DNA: TGTGCCAGCAGTGCCCAGGGGGCAGGGCAGTTCTTC.

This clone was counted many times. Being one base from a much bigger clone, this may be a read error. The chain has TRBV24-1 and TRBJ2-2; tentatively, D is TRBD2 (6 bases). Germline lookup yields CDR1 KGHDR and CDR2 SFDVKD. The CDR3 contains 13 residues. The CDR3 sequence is CATSDEFGGELSF. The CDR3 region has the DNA TGTGCCACCAGTGATGAGTTTGGCGGGGAGCTGTCTTTT.

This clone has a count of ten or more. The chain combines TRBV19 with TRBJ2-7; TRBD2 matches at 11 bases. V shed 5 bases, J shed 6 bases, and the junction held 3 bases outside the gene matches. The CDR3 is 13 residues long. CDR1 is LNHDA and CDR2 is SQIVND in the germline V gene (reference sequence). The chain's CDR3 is CASSHGTSGEQYF. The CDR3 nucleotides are TGTGCCAGTAGTCACGGGACTAGCGGCGAGCAGTACTTC.

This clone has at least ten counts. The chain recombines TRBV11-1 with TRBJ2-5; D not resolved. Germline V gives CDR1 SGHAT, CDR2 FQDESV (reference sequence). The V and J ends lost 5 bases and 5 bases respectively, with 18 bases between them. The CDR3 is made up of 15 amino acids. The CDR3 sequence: CASSIRGAGPETQYF. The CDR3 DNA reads TGTGCCAGCAGCATCCGAGGCGCTGGGCCCGAGACCCAGTACTTC. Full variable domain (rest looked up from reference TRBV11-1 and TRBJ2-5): EAEVAQSPRYKITEKSQAVAFWCDPISGHATLYWYRQILGQGPELLVQFQDESVVDDSQLPKDRFSAERLKGVDSTLKIQPAELGDSAMYLCASSIRGAGPETQYFGPGTRLLVL.

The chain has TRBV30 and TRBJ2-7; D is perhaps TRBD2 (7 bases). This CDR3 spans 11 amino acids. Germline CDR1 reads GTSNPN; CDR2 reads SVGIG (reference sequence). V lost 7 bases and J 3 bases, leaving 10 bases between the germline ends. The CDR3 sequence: CASGGYYEQYF. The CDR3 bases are TGTGCCTCGGGGGGCTACTACGAGCAGTACTTC.

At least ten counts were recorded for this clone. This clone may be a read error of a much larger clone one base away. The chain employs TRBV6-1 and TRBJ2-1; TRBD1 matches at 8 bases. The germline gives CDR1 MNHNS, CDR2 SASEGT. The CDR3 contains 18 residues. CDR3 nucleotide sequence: TGTACCAGCAGCGACTTCCTTCATCCCGGACAGGGAGGCAATGAGCAGTTCTTC. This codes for CTSSDFLHPGQGGNEQFF.

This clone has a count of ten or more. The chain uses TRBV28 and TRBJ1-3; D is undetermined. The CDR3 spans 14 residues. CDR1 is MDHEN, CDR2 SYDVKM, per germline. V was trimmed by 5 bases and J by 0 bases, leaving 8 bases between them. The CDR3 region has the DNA TGTGCCAGCAGTCGCGGGTCCTCTGGAAACACCATATATTTT. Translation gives CASSRGSSGNTIYF.

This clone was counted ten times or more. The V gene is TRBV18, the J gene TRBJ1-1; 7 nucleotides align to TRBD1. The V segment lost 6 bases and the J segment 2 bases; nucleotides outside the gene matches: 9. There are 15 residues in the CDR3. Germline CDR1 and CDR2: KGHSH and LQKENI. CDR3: CASSATGQGNTEAFF. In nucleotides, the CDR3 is TGTGCCAGCTCGGCGACAGGGCAAGGCAACACTGAAGCTTTCTTT.

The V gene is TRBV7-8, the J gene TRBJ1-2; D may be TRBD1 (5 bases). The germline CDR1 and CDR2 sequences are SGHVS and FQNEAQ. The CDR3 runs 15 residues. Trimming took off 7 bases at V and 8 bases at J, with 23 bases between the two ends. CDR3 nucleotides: TGTGCCAGCAACACCCGAACCGGGACCGCGGGGGGCTACACCTTC. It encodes CASNTRTGTAGGYTF.

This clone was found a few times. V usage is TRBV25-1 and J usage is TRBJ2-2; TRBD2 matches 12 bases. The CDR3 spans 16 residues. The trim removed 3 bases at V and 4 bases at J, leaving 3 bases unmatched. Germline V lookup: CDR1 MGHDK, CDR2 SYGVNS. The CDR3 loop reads CASSDWTSGVTGELFF. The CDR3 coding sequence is TGTGCCAGCAGTGACTGGACTAGCGGGGTCACCGGGGAGCTGTTTTTT.

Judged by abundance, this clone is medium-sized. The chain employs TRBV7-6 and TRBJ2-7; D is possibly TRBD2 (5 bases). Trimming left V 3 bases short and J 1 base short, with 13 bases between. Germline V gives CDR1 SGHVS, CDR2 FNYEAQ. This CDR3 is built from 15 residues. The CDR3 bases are TGTGCCAGCAGCTTGGATACGACGGGATCCTACGAGCAGTACTTC. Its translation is CASSLDTTGSYEQYF. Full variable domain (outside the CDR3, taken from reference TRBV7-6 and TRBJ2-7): GAGVSQSPRYKVTKRGQDVALRCDPISGHVSLYWYRQALGQGPEFLTYFNYEAQQDKSGLPNDRFSAERPEGSISTLTIQRTEQRDSAMYRCASSLDTTGSYEQYFGPGTRLTVT.

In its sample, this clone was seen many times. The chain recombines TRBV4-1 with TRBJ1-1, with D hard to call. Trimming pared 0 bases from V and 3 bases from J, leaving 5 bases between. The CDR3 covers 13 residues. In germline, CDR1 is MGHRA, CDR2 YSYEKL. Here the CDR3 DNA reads TGCGCCAGCAGCCAAGAACTATACACTGAAGCTTTCTTT. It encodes CASSQELYTEAFF.

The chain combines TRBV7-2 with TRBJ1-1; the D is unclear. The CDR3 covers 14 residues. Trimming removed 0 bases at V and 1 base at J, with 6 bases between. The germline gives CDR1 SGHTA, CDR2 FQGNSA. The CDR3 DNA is TGTGCCAGCAGCTTAGCCCCAGAGAACACTGAAGCTTTCTTT. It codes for CASSLAPENTEAFF.

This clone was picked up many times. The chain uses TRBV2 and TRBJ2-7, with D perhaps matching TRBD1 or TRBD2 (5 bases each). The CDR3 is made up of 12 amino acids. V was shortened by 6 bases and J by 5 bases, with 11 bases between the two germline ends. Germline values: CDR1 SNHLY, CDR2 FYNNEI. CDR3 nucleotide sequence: TGTGCCAGCAGCCCCGGGACCGACGAGCAGTACTTC. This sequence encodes CASSPGTDEQYF.

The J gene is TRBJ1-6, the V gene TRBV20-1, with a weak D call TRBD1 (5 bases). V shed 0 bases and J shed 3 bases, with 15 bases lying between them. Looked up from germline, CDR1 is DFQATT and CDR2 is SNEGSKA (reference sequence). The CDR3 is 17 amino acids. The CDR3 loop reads CSARDLEGYFYNSPLHF. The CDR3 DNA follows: TGCAGTGCTAGAGATCTAGAGGGGTACTTCTATAATTCACCCCTCCACTTT.

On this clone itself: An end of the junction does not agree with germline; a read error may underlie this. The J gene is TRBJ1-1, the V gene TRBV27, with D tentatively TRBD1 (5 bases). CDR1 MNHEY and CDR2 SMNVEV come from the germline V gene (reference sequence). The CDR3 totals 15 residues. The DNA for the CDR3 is TGTGCCAGCACTCCCATGGGACGGGGAGGGACTGAAGCTATCTTT. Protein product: CASTPMGRGGTEAIF.

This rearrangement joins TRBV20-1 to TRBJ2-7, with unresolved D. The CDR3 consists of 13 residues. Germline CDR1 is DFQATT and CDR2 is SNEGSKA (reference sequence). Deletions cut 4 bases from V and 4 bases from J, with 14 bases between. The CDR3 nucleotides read TGCAGTGCTAATCGTCCACAGTCTTACGAGCAGTACTTC. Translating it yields CSANRPQSYEQYF.

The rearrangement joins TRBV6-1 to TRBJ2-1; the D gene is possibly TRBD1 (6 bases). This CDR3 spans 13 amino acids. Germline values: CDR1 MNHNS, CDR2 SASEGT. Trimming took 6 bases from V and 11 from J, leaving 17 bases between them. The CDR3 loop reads CASSPIPGQKQFF. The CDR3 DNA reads TGTGCCAGCAGCCCAATCCCCGGACAGAAGCAGTTCTTC.

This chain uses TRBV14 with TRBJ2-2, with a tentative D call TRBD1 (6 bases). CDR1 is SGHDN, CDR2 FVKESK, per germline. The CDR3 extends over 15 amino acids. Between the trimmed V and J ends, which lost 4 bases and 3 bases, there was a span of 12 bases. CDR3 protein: CASSPYRVDTGELFF. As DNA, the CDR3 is TGTGCCAGCAGCCCGTACAGGGTGGACACCGGGGAGCTGTTTTTT.

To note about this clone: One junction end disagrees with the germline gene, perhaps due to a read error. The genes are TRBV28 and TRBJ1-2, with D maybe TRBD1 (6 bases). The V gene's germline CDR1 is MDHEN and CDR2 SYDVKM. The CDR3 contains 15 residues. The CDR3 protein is CASSPISGGYYGYTF. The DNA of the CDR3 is TGCGCCAGCAGCCCCATTTCGGGGGGCTACTATGGCTACACCTTC.